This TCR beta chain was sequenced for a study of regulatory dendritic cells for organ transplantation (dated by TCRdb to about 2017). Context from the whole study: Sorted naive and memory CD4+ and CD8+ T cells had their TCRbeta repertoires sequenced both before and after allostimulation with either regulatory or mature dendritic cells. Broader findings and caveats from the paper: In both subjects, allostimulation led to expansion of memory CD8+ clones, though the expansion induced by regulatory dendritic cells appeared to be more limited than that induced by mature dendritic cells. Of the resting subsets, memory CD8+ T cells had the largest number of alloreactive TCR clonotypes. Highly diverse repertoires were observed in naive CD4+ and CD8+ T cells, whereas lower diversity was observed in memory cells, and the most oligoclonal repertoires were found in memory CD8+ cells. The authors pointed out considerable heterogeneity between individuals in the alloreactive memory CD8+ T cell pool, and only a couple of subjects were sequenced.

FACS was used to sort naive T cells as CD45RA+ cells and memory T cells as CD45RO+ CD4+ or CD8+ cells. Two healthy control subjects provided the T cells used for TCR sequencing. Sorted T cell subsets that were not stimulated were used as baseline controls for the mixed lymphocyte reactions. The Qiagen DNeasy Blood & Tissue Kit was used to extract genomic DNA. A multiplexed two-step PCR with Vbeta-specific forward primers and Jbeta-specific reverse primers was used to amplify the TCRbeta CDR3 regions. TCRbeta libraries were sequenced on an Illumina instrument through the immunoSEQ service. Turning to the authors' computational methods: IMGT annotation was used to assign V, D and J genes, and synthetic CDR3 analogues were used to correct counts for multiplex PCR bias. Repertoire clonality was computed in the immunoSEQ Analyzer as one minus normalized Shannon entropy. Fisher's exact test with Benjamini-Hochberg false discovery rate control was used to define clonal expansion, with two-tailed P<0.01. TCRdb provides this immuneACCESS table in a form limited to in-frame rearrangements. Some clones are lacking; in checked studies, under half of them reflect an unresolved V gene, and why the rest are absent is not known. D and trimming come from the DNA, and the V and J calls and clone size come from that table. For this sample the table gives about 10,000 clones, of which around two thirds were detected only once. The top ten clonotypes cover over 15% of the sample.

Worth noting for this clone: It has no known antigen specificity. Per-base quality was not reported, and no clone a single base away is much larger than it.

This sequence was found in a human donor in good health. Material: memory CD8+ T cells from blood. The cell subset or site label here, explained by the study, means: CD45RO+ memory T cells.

The CDR3 has the sequence CASSRDRLNEQFF. The DNA sequence is given as TGTGCCAGCAGCCGGGACAGGCTCAATGAGCAGTTCTTC. The V and J genes are TRBV16 and TRBJ2-1, with 8 bases matching TRBD1. Reading from cysteine to phenylalanine, the CDR3 counts 13 amino acids. Only the CDR3 DNA stays, 39 bases, in frame from base 1. CDR1 and CDR2, per the germline V gene, are KGHSY and FQNENV. Here V drops 4 bases and J drops 6 bases, and the junction holds 2 bases not matched to any gene.